The next 17 T cell receptor beta chains were all read from a single sample in a study of patients and donors after allogeneic stem cell transplantation. TCRdb reprocessed the RT-PCR reads with MiXCR, giving one entry per CDR3 protein. The sample has some 150,000 distinct CDR3 sequences, 30% to 45% seen once. Sequenced input: blood, either unsorted or a sorted T cell fraction (not recorded which). These receptors came from a human donor who was either an allogeneic HSCT recipient or a stem cell or donor lymphocyte infusion donor (not recorded which). It is not recorded whose cells these are; they may come from a transplant donor.

V and J are TRBV7-2 and TRBJ1-1; no clear D. Germline V CDR1 and CDR2: SGHTA, FQGNSA. V gave up 1 base and J gave up 3 bases, with 6 bases separating them. This CDR3 has 13 residues. CDR3 loop: CASSLVPYTEAFF. The CDR3 region has the DNA TGTGCCAGCAGCTTAGTCCCCTACACTGAAGCTTTCTTT. The whole variable domain, remainder taken from reference TRBV7-2 and TRBJ1-1, is GAGVSQSPSNKVTEKGKDVELRCDPISGHTALYWYRQSLGQGLEFLIYFQGNSAPDKSGLPSDRFSAERTGGSVSTLTIQRTQQEDSAVYLCASSLVPYTEAFFGQGTRLTVV.

This clonotype occurred a few times. This chain uses TRBV29-1 with TRBJ1-2; D is ambiguous. The CDR3 consists of 13 residues. V dropped 0 bases and J dropped 2 bases, with 7 bases sitting between them. Germline-derived CDR1 and CDR2 are SQVTM and ANQGSEA. This CDR3 is CSVEEDGNYGYTF. The CDR3, as DNA: TGCAGCGTTGAAGAGGACGGAAACTATGGCTACACCTTC.

This clonotype was seen more than once but under ten times. The V call is TRBV6-6, the J call TRBJ2-5, with TRBD2 identical over 8 bases. V trimming: 7 bases; J trimming: 3 bases; junction bases outside the gene matches: 7. This CDR3 region has 14 residues. The germline V gene has CDR1 MNHNY and CDR2 SVGAGI (reference sequence). CDR3 nucleotide sequence: TGTGCCAGCACTCCCGGGACTAGGGAAGAGACCCAGTACTTC. Amino acids: CASTPGTREETQYF.

The chain joins TRBV12-3 or TRBV12-4 to TRBJ1-1; no firm D call. Trimming shortened V by 6 bases and J by 5 bases, and 13 bases separated the two germline ends. CDR3 length: 13 residues. The CDR3: CASSPLRGTEAFF. The CDR3 bases are TGTGCCAGCAGCCCCCTGAGAGGTACTGAAGCTTTCTTT.

This clonotype was seen a few times. This chain links TRBV9 with TRBJ1-6, with D perhaps matching TRBD1 (6 bases). This CDR3 is 14 amino acids long. The germline gives CDR1 SGDLS, CDR2 YYNGEE. Deletions cut 3 bases from V and 9 bases from J, with 13 bases between. The CDR3 spells CASSDSTGLSPLHF. For the CDR3, the DNA is TGTGCCAGCAGCGACTCGACAGGCCTTTCACCCCTCCACTTT. The whole variable domain, filled in from reference TRBV9 and TRBJ1-6, reads DSGVTQTPKHLITATGQRVTLRCSPRSGDLSVYWYQQSLDQGLQFLIQYYNGEERAKGNILERFSAQQFPDLHSELNLSSLELGDSALYFCASSDSTGLSPLHFGNGTRLTVT.

This chain links TRBV9 with TRBJ2-7; TRBD2 might be the D (6 bases). This CDR3 is built from 15 residues. V dropped 0 bases and J dropped 4 bases, with 14 bases sitting between them. The germline V gene has CDR1 SGDLS and CDR2 YYNGEE. CDR3 DNA: TGTGCCAGCAGCGTAGGAAGCGGAGGGGATTACGAGCAGTACTTC. Protein sequence: CASSVGSGGDYEQYF.

This chain connects TRBV2 to TRBJ2-1, with TRBD2 identical over 11 bases. V gave up 2 bases and J gave up 3 bases; unmatched junction bases: 0. Germline loops: CDR1 SNHLY, CDR2 FYNNEI. The CDR3 is 15 amino acids. The CDR3 DNA sequence: TGTGCCAGCAGTGAACTAGCGGGGGGCTACAATGAGCAGTTCTTC. The encoded protein is CASSELAGGYNEQFF. Combining the CDR3 with reference TRBV2 and TRBJ2-1 gives the whole variable domain EPEVTQTPSHQVTQMGQEVILRCVPISNHLYFYWYRQILGQKVEFLVSFYNNEISEKSEIFDDQFSVERPDGSNFTLKIRSTKLEDSAMYFCASSELAGGYNEQFFGPGTRLTVL.

The chain recombines TRBV10-3 with TRBJ1-2; TRBD1 matches at 9 bases. The CDR3 extends over 15 amino acids. With V trimmed by 4 bases and J by 3 bases, 6 bases remained unmatched. Germline CDR1 reads ENHRY; CDR2 reads SYGVKD. CDR3: CAISGTGGADYGYTF. CDR3 DNA sequence: TGTGCCATCAGTGGAACAGGGGGCGCGGACTATGGCTACACCTTC.

The chain couples TRBV21-1 to TRBJ1-3; the listed D gene, TRBD1, was not tested against the DNA. TRBV21-1 is classified as a pseudogene. CDR3 length: 18 residues. CDR3 coding DNA: TGTGCCAGCAGCAAAGATCAGGGCAGAACGGACCTAACGAACACCATATATTTT. Amino acid sequence: CASSKDQGRTDLTNTIYF.

In DNA form, the CDR3 reads TGTGCCAGCAGTTTGGACAGTGTAAATGAAAAACTGTTTTTT. It specifies CASSLDSVNEKLFF. V gene TRBV12-3 or TRBV12-4 combines with J gene TRBJ1-4; a possible D gene is TRBD1 (6 bases). Trimming took off 3 bases at V and 5 bases at J, with 10 bases between the two ends. The CDR3 is 14 residues long.

This clonotype was seen only a few times. This chain links TRBV12-3 or TRBV12-4 with TRBJ1-5; maybe TRBD1 (5 bases). CDR3 length equals 14 residues. V was shortened by 6 bases and J by 4 bases, with 13 bases between the two germline ends. CDR3 DNA sequence: TGTGCCAGCAGGGACGACAGACTGAATCAGCCCCAGCATTTT. It encodes CASRDDRLNQPQHF.

The chain recombines TRBV12-3 or TRBV12-4 with TRBJ1-5, with D hard to call. V gave up 5 bases and J gave up 4 bases, with 18 bases separating them. The CDR3 contains 16 residues. The CDR3, as DNA: TGTGCCAGCAGTCCTTCCTCCGTCGGTGCAAATCAGCCCCAGCATTTT. Translated, it gives CASSPSSVGANQPQHF.

This clonotype has just a few counts. The chain combines TRBV15 with TRBJ1-5; D gene ambiguous. The V and J ends lost 0 bases and 3 bases respectively, with 15 bases between them. CDR3 length: 17 residues. Looked up from germline, CDR1 is LNHNV and CDR2 is YYDKDF (reference sequence). The CDR3 region has the DNA TGTGCCACCAGCAGAGAAATCAGCCGAAGGGACAATCAGCCCCAGCATTTT. It specifies CATSREISRRDNQPQHF.

This rearrangement joins TRBV3-1 to TRBJ2-1; D not certain. This CDR3 spans 14 amino acids. The germline V and J ends were trimmed by 0 bases and 11 bases, with 14 bases remaining between them. The germline V gene has CDR1 LGHDT and CDR2 YNNKEL (reference sequence). This CDR3 is CASSQEDGPSKQFF. CDR3 in DNA: TGTGCCAGCAGCCAAGAAGACGGGCCCTCGAAGCAGTTCTTC.

The rearrangement uses TRBV4-2 and TRBJ1-4, with a weak D call TRBD1 (5 bases). CDR1 LGHNA and CDR2 YNFKEQ come from the germline V gene. Trimming left V 1 base short and J 3 bases short, with 9 bases between. There are 15 residues in the CDR3. The DNA of the CDR3 is TGTGCCAGCAGCCAAGCGCAGGGCCCTAATGAAAAACTGTTTTTT. This codes for CASSQAQGPNEKLFF.

V usage is TRBV2 and J usage is TRBJ1-4, with TRBD1 matching over 7 bases. The CDR3 runs to 14 residues. The germline gives CDR1 SNHLY, CDR2 FYNNEI. With 5 bases clipped from V and 8 bases from J, the junction kept 8 bases outside the gene matches. The CDR3 protein is CASSRDREEEKLFF. CDR3 sequence (DNA): TGTGCCAGCAGTCGAGACAGGGAGGAAGAAAAACTGTTTTTT.

The J gene is TRBJ1-2, the V gene TRBV7-2, with a tentative D call TRBD1 (5 bases). Germline V gives CDR1 SGHTA, CDR2 FQGNSA. V was clipped by 1 base and J by 4 bases, with 10 bases between them. The CDR3 has 14 residues. CDR3 nucleotides: TGTGCCAGCAGCTTAGGGATGGGGGTCTATGGCTACACCTTC. It encodes CASSLGMGVYGYTF.